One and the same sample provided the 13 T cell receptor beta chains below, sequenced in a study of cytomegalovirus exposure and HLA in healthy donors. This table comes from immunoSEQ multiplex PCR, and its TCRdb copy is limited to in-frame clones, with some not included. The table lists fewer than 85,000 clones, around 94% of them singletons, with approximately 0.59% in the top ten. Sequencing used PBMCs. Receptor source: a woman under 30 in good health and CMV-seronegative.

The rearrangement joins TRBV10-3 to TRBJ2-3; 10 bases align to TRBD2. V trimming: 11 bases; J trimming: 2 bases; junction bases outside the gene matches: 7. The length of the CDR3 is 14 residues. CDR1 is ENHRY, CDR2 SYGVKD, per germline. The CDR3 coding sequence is TGTGCCTCCAGCGGGGGGGCCAACACAGATACGCAGTATTTT. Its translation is CASSGGANTDTQYF.

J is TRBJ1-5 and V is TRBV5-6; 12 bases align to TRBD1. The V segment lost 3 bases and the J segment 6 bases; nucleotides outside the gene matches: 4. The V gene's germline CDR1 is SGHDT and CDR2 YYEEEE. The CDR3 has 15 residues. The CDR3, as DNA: TGTGCCAGCAGCTGGGGACAGGGGGCAGGTCAGCCCCAGCATTTT. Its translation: CASSWGQGAGQPQHF.

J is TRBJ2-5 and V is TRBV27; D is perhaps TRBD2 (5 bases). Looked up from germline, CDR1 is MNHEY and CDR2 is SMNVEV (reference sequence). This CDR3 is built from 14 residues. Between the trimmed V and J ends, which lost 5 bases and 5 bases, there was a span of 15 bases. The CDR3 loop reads CASSGRVEGETQYF. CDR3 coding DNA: TGTGCCAGCAGTGGGCGGGTTGAGGGCGAGACCCAGTACTTC.

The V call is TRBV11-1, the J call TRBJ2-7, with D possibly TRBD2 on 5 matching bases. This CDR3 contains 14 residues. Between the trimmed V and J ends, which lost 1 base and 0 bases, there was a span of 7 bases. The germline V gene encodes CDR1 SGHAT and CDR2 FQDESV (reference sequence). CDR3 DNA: TGTGCCAGCAGCTTAGAGGACTTCTCCTACGAGCAGTACTTC. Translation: CASSLEDFSYEQYF.

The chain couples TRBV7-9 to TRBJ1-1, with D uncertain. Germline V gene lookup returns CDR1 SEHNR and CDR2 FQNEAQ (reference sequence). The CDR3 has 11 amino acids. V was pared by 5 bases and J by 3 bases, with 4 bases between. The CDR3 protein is CASSPYTEAFF. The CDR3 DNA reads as TGTGCCAGCAGCCCCTACACTGAAGCTTTCTTT. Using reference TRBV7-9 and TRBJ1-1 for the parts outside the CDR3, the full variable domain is DTGVSQNPRHKITKRGQNVTFRCDPISEHNRLYWYRQTLGQGPEFLTYFQNEAQLEKSRLLSDRFSAERPKGSFSTLEIQRTEQGDSAMYLCASSPYTEAFFGQGTRLTVV.

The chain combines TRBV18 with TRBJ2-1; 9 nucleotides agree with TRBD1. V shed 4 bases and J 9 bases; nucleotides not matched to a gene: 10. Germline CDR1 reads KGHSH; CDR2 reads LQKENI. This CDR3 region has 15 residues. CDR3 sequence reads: CASSLGTGSLSEQFF. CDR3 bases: TGTGCCAGCTCACTCGGGACAGGGTCCCTGAGTGAGCAGTTCTTC.

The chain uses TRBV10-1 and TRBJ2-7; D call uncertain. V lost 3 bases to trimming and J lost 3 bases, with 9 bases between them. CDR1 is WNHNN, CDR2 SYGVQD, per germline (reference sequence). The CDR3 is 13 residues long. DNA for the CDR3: TGCGCCAGCAGTGACGTCGGTCTCTACGAGCAGTACTTC. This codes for CASSDVGLYEQYF.

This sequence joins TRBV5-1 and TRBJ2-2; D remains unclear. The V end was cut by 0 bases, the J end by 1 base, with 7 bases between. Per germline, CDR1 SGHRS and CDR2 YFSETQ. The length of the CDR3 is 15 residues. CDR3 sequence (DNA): TGCGCCAGCAGCTTGGCTTCGGTGAACACCGGGGAGCTGTTTTTT. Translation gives CASSLASVNTGELFF. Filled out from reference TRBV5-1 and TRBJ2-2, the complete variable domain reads KAGVTQTPRYLIKTRGQQVTLSCSPISGHRSVSWYQQTPGQGLQFLFEYFSETQRNKGNFPGRFSGRQFSNSRSEMNVSTLELGDSALYLCASSLASVNTGELFFGEGSRLTVL.

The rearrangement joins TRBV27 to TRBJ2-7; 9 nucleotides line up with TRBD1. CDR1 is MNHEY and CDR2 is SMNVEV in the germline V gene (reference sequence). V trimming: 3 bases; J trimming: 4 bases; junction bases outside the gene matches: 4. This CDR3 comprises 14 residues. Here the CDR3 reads CASSFGTGRYEQYF. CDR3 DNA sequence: TGTGCCAGCAGTTTTGGGACAGGGCGGTACGAGCAGTACTTC.

The CDR3 coding sequence is TGTGCCAGCAGCTTGGTGCAGGGTCTCAAAAACATTCAGTACTTC. As protein: CASSLVQGLKNIQYF. The chain joins TRBV5-5 to TRBJ2-4; maybe TRBD1 (5 bases). The CDR3 extends over 15 amino acids. V shed 0 bases and J shed 3 bases, with 10 bases lying between them. From germline, CDR1 is SGHKS and CDR2 YYEKEE (reference sequence).

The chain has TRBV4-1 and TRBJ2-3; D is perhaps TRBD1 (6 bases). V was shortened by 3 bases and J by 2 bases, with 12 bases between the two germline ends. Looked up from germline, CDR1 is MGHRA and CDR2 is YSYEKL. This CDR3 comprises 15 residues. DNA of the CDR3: TGCGCCAGCAGCCACTGGGGGCAAGACACAGATACGCAGTATTTT. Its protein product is CASSHWGQDTDTQYF.

CDR3 in DNA: TGTGCCAGCAAATCGACTAGCGGGGTGTACGAGCAGTACTTC. Translation gives CASKSTSGVYEQYF. This chain connects TRBV2 to TRBJ2-7, with 11 bases matching TRBD2. CDR1 is SNHLY, CDR2 FYNNEI, per germline. Trimming took 7 bases from V and 4 from J; bases not matched to a gene: 6. The CDR3 is made up of 14 amino acids.

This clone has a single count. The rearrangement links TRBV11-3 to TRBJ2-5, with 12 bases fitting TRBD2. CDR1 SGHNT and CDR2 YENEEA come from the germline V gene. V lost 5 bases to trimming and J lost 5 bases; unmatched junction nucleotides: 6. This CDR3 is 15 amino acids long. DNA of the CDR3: TGTGCCAGCAGCATCAGACTAGCGGGGGTCGAGACCCAGTACTTC. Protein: CASSIRLAGVETQYF. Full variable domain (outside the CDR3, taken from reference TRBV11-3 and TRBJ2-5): EAGVVQSPRYKIIEKKQPVAFWCNPISGHNTLYWYLQNLGQGPELLIRYENEEAVDDSQLPKDRFSAERLKGVDSTLKIQPAELGDSAVYLCASSIRLAGVETQYFGPGTRLLVL.